This T cell receptor beta chain was identified in a study of identical twins. Study-level points and caveats: Insertions were reduced in abundant cord blood beta clonotypes but not in memory repertoires. Without tracking the same donors, conclusions rested on cross-sectional statistical analysis. Out-of-frame alpha sequences that twins shared showed excess low generation probability.

TCRdb redid the calling of the 5' RACE reads with MiXCR, one entry per CDR3 protein. The sample holds about 480,000 distinct CDR3 sequences, 14% seen once. In the case of this clonotype: Its antigen is undetermined.

Germline CDR1 and CDR2: ENHRY and SYGVKD. The CDR3 has 11 residues. V was shortened by 3 bases and J by 3 bases, with 3 bases between the two germline ends. The sample was also reused in another study, on yellow fever vaccine responses in identical twins.

This clonotype was obtained from a woman aged 18-35 years in good health. V gene TRBV10-3 combines with J gene TRBJ2-7; D is ambiguous. The material sequenced was CD4+ T cells sorted from blood. CDR3: CAISDFYEQYF. In DNA, the CDR3 is TGTGCCATCAGTGACTTCTACGAGCAGTACTTC.